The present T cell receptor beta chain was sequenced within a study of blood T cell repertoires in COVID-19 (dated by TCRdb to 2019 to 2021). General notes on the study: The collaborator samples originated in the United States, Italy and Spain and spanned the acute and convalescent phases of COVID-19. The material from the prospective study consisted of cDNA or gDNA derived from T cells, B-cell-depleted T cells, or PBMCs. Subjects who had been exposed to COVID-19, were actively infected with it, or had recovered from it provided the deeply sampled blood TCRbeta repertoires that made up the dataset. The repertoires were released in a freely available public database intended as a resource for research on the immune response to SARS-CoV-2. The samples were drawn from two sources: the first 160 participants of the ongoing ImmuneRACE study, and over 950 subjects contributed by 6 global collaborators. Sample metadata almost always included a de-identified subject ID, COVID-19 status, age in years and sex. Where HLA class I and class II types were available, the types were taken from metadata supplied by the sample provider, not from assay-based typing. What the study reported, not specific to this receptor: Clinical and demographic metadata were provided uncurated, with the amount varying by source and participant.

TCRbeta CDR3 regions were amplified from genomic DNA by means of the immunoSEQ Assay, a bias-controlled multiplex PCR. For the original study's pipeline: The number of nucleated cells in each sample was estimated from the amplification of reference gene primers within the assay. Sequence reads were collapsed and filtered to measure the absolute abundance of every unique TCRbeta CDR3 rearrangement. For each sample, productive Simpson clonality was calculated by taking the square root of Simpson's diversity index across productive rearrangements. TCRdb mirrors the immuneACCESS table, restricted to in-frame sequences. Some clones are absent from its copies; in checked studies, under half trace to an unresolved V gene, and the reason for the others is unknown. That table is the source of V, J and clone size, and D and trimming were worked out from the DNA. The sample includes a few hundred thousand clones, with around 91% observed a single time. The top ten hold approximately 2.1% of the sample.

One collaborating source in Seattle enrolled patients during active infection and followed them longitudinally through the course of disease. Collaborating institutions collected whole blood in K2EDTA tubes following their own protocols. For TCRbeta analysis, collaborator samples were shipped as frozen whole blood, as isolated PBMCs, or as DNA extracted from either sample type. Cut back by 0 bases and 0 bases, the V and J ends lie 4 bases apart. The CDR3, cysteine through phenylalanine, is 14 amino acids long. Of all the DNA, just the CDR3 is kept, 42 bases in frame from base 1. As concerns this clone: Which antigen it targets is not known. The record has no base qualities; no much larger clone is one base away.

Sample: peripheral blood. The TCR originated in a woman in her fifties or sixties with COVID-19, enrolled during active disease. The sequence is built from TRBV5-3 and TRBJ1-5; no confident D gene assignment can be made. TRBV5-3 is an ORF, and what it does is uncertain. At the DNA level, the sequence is TGTGCCAGAAGCTTGGGACTTAGCAATCAGCCCCAGCATTTT. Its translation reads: CARSLGLSNQPQHF.